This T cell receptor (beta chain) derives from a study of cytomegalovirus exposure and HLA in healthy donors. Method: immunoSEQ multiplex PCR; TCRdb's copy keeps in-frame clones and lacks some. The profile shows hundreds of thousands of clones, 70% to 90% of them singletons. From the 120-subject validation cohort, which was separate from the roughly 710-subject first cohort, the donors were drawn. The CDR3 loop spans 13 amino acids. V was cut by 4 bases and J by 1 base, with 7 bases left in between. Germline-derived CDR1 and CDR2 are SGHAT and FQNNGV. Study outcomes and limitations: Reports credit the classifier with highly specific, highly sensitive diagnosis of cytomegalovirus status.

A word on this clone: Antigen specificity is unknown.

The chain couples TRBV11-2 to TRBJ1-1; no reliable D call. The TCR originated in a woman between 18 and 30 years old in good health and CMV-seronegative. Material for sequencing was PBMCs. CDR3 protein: CASSYEQNTEAFF. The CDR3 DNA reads TGTGCCAGCAGCTACGAGCAGAACACTGAAGCTTTCTTT.